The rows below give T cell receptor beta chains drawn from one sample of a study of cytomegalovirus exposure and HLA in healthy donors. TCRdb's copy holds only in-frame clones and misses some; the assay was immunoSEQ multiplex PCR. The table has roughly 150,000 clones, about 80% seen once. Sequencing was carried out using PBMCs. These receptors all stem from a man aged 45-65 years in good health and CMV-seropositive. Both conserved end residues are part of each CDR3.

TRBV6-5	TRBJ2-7	CASSYSDTGGYEQYF
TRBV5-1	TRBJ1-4	CASSLGGGEKLFF
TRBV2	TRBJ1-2	CASSEKGALDGYTF
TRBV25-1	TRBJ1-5	CASSPLGGNQPQHF
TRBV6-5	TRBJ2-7	CASSYSSDRGTYEQYF
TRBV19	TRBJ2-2	CASSGGQYTGELFF
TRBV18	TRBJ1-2	CASSPPAQADGYTF
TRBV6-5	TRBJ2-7	CASSDRGREQYF
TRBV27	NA	CASSFSPGTGPYEQYF
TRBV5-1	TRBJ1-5	CASSQTGMGNQPQHF
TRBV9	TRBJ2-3	CASSIRGDTQYF
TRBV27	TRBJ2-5	CASSLYRGRKETQYF
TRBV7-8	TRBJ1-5	CASSSGQINNQPQHF
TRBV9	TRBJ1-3	CASSVAITGALSGNTIYF
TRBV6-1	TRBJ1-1	CASREGTTEAFF
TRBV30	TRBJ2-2	CAWSLGQPTGELFF
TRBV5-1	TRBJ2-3	CASSLAGTGPDTQYF
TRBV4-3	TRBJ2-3	CASSQFGQSTDTQYF
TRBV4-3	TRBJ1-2	CASSQEGGVRTGDGYTF
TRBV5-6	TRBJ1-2	CASSLNLGQGRYYGYTF
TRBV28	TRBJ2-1	CASSGGSTYNEQFF
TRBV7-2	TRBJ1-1	CASSLHGQMNTEAFF
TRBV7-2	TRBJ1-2	CASSLVQGNGYTF
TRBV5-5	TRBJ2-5	CASSWGLTGSSEAQYF
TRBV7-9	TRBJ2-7	CASSLVWRGASYEQYF